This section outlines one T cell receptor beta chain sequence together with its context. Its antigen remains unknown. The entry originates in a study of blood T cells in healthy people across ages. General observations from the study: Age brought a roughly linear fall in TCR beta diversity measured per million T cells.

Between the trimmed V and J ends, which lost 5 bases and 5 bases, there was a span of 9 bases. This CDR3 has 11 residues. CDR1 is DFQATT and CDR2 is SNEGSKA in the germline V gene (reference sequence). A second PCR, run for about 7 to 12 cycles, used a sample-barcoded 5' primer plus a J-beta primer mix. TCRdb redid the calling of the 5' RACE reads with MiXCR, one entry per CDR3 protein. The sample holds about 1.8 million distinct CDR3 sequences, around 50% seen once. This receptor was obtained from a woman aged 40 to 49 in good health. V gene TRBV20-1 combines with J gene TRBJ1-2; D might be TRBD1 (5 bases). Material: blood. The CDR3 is CSAPGGYGYTF. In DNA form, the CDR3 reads TGCAGTGCTCCCGGGGGATATGGCTACACCTTC.